The 28 T cell receptor beta chains in this list originate from one sample, sequenced in a study of radiation and T cells in renal cell carcinoma. Data came from immunoSEQ multiplex PCR; TCRdb stores just in-frame clones and leaves some out. In the table there are around 180,000 clones, around 89% of which are singletons. The time point here: blood 4 weeks post-SBRT, at nephrectomy. Stated treatment: 15 Gy SBRT to primary tumor, nephrectomy 4 weeks later. Specimen: blood, collected from a patient whose treatment included radiotherapy and nephrectomy. All receptors derive from a woman in her forties or fifties with renal cell carcinoma.

This clone was counted between two and nine times. The V call is TRBV6-1, the J call TRBJ1-6; no clear D. The V end was cut by 0 bases, the J end by 7 bases, with 10 bases between. The CDR3 covers 15 residues. Germline-derived CDR1 and CDR2 are MNHNS and SASEGT. As DNA, the CDR3 is TGTGCCAGCAGTGAAGCCGGGCCGCTGAATTCACCCCTCCACTTT. Translation gives CASSEAGPLNSPLHF.

V is TRBV6-6 and J is TRBJ2-1; no definite D call. The V end lost 0 bases, the J end lost 9 bases, and 3 bases lay between the germline ends. The CDR3 length is 11 residues. The germline V gene encodes CDR1 MNHNY and CDR2 SVGAGI (reference sequence). In DNA form, the CDR3 reads TGTGCCAGCAGTTACTCCGGTGAGCAGTTCTTC. It yields the protein CASSYSGEQFF.

Details on this clone: The junction and the germline gene differ at one end; a read error may be behind it. This chain connects TRBV11-2 to TRBJ2-7; possibly TRBD2 for D (5 bases). Germline V lookup: CDR1 SGHAT, CDR2 FQNNGV. The CDR3 has 14 amino acids. The CDR3 region is CASGLEGGPYEQYF. CDR3 nucleotide sequence: TGTGCCAGCGGCTTAGAGGGCGGTCCCTACGAGCAGTACTTC.

V usage is TRBV29-1 and J usage is TRBJ2-7; D may match TRBD1 or TRBD2 (5 bases each). Trimming removed 6 bases at V and 2 bases at J, with 17 bases between. The CDR3 length is 14 residues. Germline CDR1 and CDR2: SQVTM and ANQGSEA. The CDR3 is CSVGTGTAPYEQYF. The DNA for the CDR3 is TGCAGCGTCGGTACCGGGACGGCACCCTACGAGCAGTACTTC.

V usage is TRBV18 and J usage is TRBJ1-1; TRBD1 might be the D (5 bases). The germline V gene encodes CDR1 KGHSH and CDR2 LQKENI. V was pared by 3 bases and J by 4 bases, with 18 bases between. The CDR3 has 16 amino acids. The CDR3 sequence: CASSPGILGEGTEAFF. The CDR3 DNA reads TGTGCCAGCTCACCGGGGATATTAGGGGAGGGCACTGAAGCTTTCTTT.

The V and J genes are TRBV10-3 and TRBJ1-1; 9 bases fit TRBD1. Germline trimming cut 2 bases from V and 1 base from J; bases unmatched to any gene: 2. The germline V gene encodes CDR1 ENHRY and CDR2 SYGVKD. The CDR3 is 15 residues long. Here the CDR3 reads CAISERGQGNTEAFF. CDR3 nucleotides: TGTGCCATCAGTGAGAGGGGACAGGGGAACACTGAAGCTTTCTTT.

This clone has only one observation. The genes are TRBV2 and TRBJ2-2, with 9 bases aligning to TRBD1. Germline V gene data show CDR1 as SNHLY and CDR2 as FYNNEI. J lost 4 bases, V lost 1 base, and 7 bases had no gene match. The CDR3 runs 17 residues. This CDR3 is CASSEDGTGSATGELFF. The CDR3 DNA reads as TGTGCCAGCAGTGAAGATGGGACAGGGTCGGCCACCGGGGAGCTGTTTTTT.

A remark on this clone: Other DNA sequences of this sample code for an identical CDR3. CDR3 bases: TGTGCCAGTAGTATTTCGGGGGCTCTGAACACTGAAGCTTTCTTT. This sequence encodes CASSISGALNTEAFF. The chain employs TRBV19 and TRBJ1-1; weak D call: TRBD1 (6 bases). The CDR3 loop spans 15 amino acids. V lost 3 bases and J lost 0, with 11 bases in between. Per the germline V gene, CDR1 is LNHDA and CDR2 is SQIVND (reference sequence).

This clone came up a few times. The chain has TRBV7-2 and TRBJ1-3, with D perhaps TRBD1 (6 bases). This CDR3 contains 17 residues. Trimming left V 5 bases short and J 0 bases short, with 17 bases between. Looked up from germline, CDR1 is SGHTA and CDR2 is FQGNSA. The chain's CDR3 is CASSPPGGHLSGNTIYF. CDR3 nucleotide sequence: TGTGCCAGCAGCCCCCCCGGGGGACACCTCTCTGGAAACACCATATATTTT.

The J gene is TRBJ1-2, the V gene TRBV5-1, with TRBD1 matching 7 bases. This CDR3 comprises 17 residues. The V and J ends lost 4 bases and 8 bases, in that order; junction bases with no gene match: 20. Germline V gene sequence: CDR1 SGHRS, CDR2 YFSETQ. Here the CDR3 DNA reads TGCGCCAGCAGCCCTGGGGGGACAGAAAACCTCTTTTTGGGCTACACCTTC. It is translated as CASSPGGTENLFLGYTF.

The genes are TRBV15 and TRBJ1-1; 9 nucleotides match TRBD1. The CDR3 is 16 amino acids. V lost 7 bases and J lost 1; bases outside the gene matches: 10. CDR1 is LNHNV and CDR2 is YYDKDF in the germline V gene (reference sequence). The CDR3: CATTSTPGQGNTEAFF. The CDR3 DNA sequence: TGTGCCACCACCTCTACCCCGGGACAGGGGAACACTGAAGCTTTCTTT.

The V gene is TRBV18, the J gene TRBJ2-5, with D unresolved. CDR3 length: 17 amino acids. Trimming stripped 3 bases from V and 0 bases from J, with 17 bases between. The germline V gene encodes CDR1 KGHSH and CDR2 LQKENI. CDR3 amino acids: CASSPERTSRYQETQYF. The CDR3 region has the DNA TGTGCCAGCTCACCGGAACGGACGTCGAGGTACCAAGAGACCCAGTACTTC.

The chain couples TRBV7-2 to TRBJ1-2; TRBD1 is a possible D gene (5 bases). V dropped 4 bases and J dropped 4 bases, with 13 bases sitting between them. The germline CDR1 and CDR2 sequences are SGHTA and FQGNSA. This CDR3 spans 14 amino acids. The DNA of the CDR3 is TGTGCCAGCAGCTCCCAGGGTTTCTCCTATGGCTACACCTTC. Encoded protein: CASSSQGFSYGYTF.

For this clone: Compared with germline, one end of the junction differs, possibly owing to a read error. The chain carries TRBV2 and TRBJ1-5, with 9 bases identical to TRBD1. Germline CDR1 SNHLY, CDR2 FYNNEI. The CDR3 runs 13 residues. The CDR3: CASSRRTGGPSNF. The CDR3 DNA sequence: TGTGCCAGCAGTAGAAGAACAGGGGGCCCCAGTAATTTT.

The genes are TRBV29-1 and TRBJ1-5; D possibly corresponds to TRBD1 (5 bases). V lost 4 bases to trimming and J lost 4 bases, with 14 bases between them. CDR3 length: 14 amino acids. Germline V CDR1 and CDR2: SQVTM, ANQGSEA. The CDR3 region is CSVVFLGTNQPQHF. The CDR3 coding sequence is TGCAGCGTTGTCTTCTTAGGGACTAATCAGCCCCAGCATTTT.

The gene calls are TRBV13 and TRBJ1-2; 7 bases map to TRBD1. The CDR3 extends over 13 amino acids. CDR1 is PRHDT and CDR2 is FYEKMQ in the germline V gene (reference sequence). V lost 0 bases and J lost 7; bases outside the gene matches: 2. This CDR3 is CASSLGSGGGYTF. CDR3 nucleotide sequence: TGTGCCAGCAGCTTAGGGTCAGGGGGTGGCTACACCTTC.

The chain is built from TRBV21-1 and TRBJ1-4; TRBD1 is the table's D call and was not checked against the DNA. TRBV21-1 is classified as a pseudogene. This CDR3 contains 14 residues. As DNA, the CDR3 is TGTGCCAGCAGCAAAGTGGGGCCTTCCATCGAACTGTTTTTT. This codes for CASSKVGPSIELFF.

V and J are TRBV9 and TRBJ1-3, with 7 bases identical to TRBD1. This CDR3 is built from 16 residues. Germline CDR1 reads SGDLS; CDR2 reads YYNGEE. Germline trimming cut 0 bases from V and 2 bases from J; bases unmatched to any gene: 5. The CDR3 region has the DNA TGTGCCAGCAGCGTAGGGACAGGCGACGCTGGAAACACCATATATTTT. Amino acid sequence: CASSVGTGDAGNTIYF.

J is TRBJ1-5 and V is TRBV7-8, with 7 nucleotides matching TRBD1. Germline V gives CDR1 SGHVS, CDR2 FQNEAQ. This CDR3 is built from 15 residues. Germline trimming cut 3 bases from V and 3 bases from J; bases unmatched to any gene: 5. This CDR3 reads CASSLLGQLNQPQHF. The CDR3 nucleotides read TGTGCCAGCAGCTTGTTGGGACAGCTCAATCAGCCCCAGCATTTT.

Written as DNA, the CDR3 is TGTGCCAGCAGTGAATCACAGGGGGCGTTCCACGAGCAGTACTTC. It specifies CASSESQGAFHEQYF. This chain links TRBV6-1 with TRBJ2-7; 9 bases agree with TRBD1. The CDR3 loop spans 15 amino acids. CDR1 and CDR2 from the germline V gene are MNHNS and SASEGT. Losses at the gene ends were 2 bases for V and 5 bases for J; bases not matched to a gene: 7.

The rearrangement uses TRBV14 and TRBJ1-1; no clear D gene. Trimming left V 3 bases short and J 2 bases short, with 7 bases between. Germline-derived CDR1 and CDR2 are SGHDN and FVKESK. This CDR3 region has 13 residues. The CDR3 sequence: CASSQVQNTEAFF. For the CDR3, the DNA is TGTGCCAGCAGCCAGGTTCAAAACACTGAAGCTTTCTTT.

The DNA of the CDR3 is TGTGCTAGTGGTTCCCCCAGGGCGGCTGGCTACACCTTC. Protein: CASGSPRAAGYTF. The chain combines TRBV12-5 with TRBJ1-2; TRBD1 is a possible D gene (5 bases). CDR3 length: 13 amino acids. V lost 4 bases, J lost 7 bases, and 13 bases lay in between. Germline lookup yields CDR1 LGHNT and CDR2 FRNRAP.

The V call is TRBV30, the J call TRBJ2-5; D tentatively fits TRBD1 or TRBD2 (5 bases each). The DNA end is more similar to TRBJ2-7, so the J call may be wrong. In germline, CDR1 is GTSNPN, CDR2 SVGIG (reference sequence). The CDR3 runs to 13 residues. The CDR3 here is CAWDSGSSYEQYF. The CDR3 DNA sequence: TGTGCCTGGGATTCAGGGAGCTCCTACGAGCAGTACTTC.

The chain is built from TRBV5-4 and TRBJ1-1; D is unclear. CDR1 is SGHNT and CDR2 is YYREEE in the germline V gene (reference sequence). The CDR3 totals 13 residues. V lost 0 bases to trimming and J lost 1 base, with 4 bases between them. CDR3 sequence: CASSLEANTEAFF. CDR3 bases: TGTGCCAGCAGCTTGGAGGCGAACACTGAAGCTTTCTTT.

V usage is TRBV6-5 and J usage is TRBJ1-1, with D possibly TRBD1 on 5 matching bases. Per the germline V gene, CDR1 is MNHEY and CDR2 is SVGAGI. This CDR3 is built from 14 residues. Between the trimmed V and J ends, which lost 8 bases and 3 bases, there was a span of 16 bases. The CDR3 spells CASSGVNGDTEAFF. The CDR3 coding sequence is TGTGCCAGCTCGGGGGTAAACGGGGACACTGAAGCTTTCTTT.

This sequence joins TRBV6-1 and TRBJ1-5; TRBD1 might be the D (6 bases). Deletions cut 5 bases from V and 10 bases from J, with 18 bases between. CDR3 length: 14 amino acids. Germline-derived CDR1 and CDR2 are MNHNS and SASEGT. CDR3 DNA: TGTGCCAGCAGTAGACAGGCCCTGGGAGGCCCCCAGCATTTT. Translation gives CASSRQALGGPQHF.

V is TRBV5-6 and J is TRBJ2-5; 7 bases align to TRBD1. J gave up 4 bases and V 4 bases, and 7 bases lay outside the gene matches. The germline gives CDR1 SGHDT, CDR2 YYEEEE. The CDR3 length is 14 residues. The CDR3 protein is CASSPEGGGETQYF. The CDR3 DNA reads TGTGCCAGCAGCCCGGAAGGGGGCGGAGAGACCCAGTACTTC.

The chain joins TRBV5-5 to TRBJ2-5; 8 nucleotides agree with TRBD2. In germline, CDR1 is SGHKS, CDR2 YYEKEE (reference sequence). The J segment lost 2 bases and the V segment lost 1 base, leaving 4 bases of the junction unmatched. The CDR3 contains 15 residues. The CDR3 here is CASSLILAAQETQYF. The CDR3 nucleotides are TGTGCCAGCAGCTTGATACTAGCGGCACAAGAGACCCAGTACTTC.